Sequencing of this T cell receptor (beta chain) was carried out in a study of identical twins. Notes on the study in general: A partial confounding effect on zero-insertion analyses could come from invariant MAIT and iNKT cells. Out-of-frame alpha sequences common to twins exhibited an excess of low generation probability.

Concerning this clonotype itself: Its target is unknown.

The V gene lost 4 bases and the J gene lost 2 bases, with 11 bases spanning the gap. The CDR3 extends over 15 amino acids. The germline gives CDR1 LNHNV, CDR2 YYDKDF (reference sequence). Unique molecular identifiers were present on the cDNA, which also gained a universal primer site by template switching. A single record per CDR3 protein comes from TCRdb applying MiXCR to the 5' RACE reads. The sample carries approximately 220,000 distinct CDR3 sequences, around 8% recorded once. This same sample was also part of a study on yellow fever vaccine responses in identical twins.

V and J are TRBV15 and TRBJ2-2; the D is unclear. The receptor was isolated from a woman younger than 35 in good health. Specimen: memory (CD45RO+) T cells sorted from blood. The DNA of the CDR3 is TGTGCCACCAGCAACGCCGGAGAAAACACCGGGGAGCTGTTTTTT. Its protein is CATSNAGENTGELFF.